The next 20 T cell receptor beta chains were all read from a single sample in a study of T cell repertoires in cytomegalovirus infection. TCRdb processed the reads anew with MiXCR; each CDR3 protein has one entry. The sample lists about 190,000 distinct CDR3 sequences, 28% occurring once. The sample comprised PBMCs. The origin of the receptors is a human donor in good health (CMV status not recorded). Some clones in this sample may be carry-over from other donors' samples.

V and J are TRBV11-2 and TRBJ1-1, with 9 bases matching TRBD1. Trimming cost V 0 bases and J 2 bases; bases outside gene matches: 4. The CDR3 length is 16 residues. Germline loops: CDR1 SGHAT, CDR2 FQNNGV. In DNA form, the CDR3 reads TGTGCCAGCAGCTTAGAAACGACAGGGGGAAACACTGAAGCTTTCTTT. Its protein is CASSLETTGGNTEAFF.

V gene TRBV12-5 combines with J gene TRBJ1-2; D not certain. The germline V gene encodes CDR1 LGHNT and CDR2 FRNRAP. The CDR3 loop spans 16 amino acids. V was cut by 5 bases and J by 5 bases, with 21 bases left in between. In DNA form, the CDR3 reads TGTGCTAGTGGTCCGGGTGCGGAGGCTCCGAAATATGGCTACACCTTC. Translating it yields CASGPGAEAPKYGYTF.

This clonotype was observed a few times. The chain has TRBV7-6 and TRBJ2-3, with D tentatively TRBD2 (6 bases). The germline V and J ends were trimmed by 5 bases and 1 base, with 13 bases remaining between them. The CDR3 sequence is 15 residues long. The germline V gene encodes CDR1 SGHVS and CDR2 FNYEAQ. The CDR3 DNA follows: TGTGCCAGCAGCCCCGGGAGTTTCGGCACAGATACGCAGTATTTT. Translated: CASSPGSFGTDTQYF.

This clonotype came up many times. The J gene is TRBJ1-1, the V gene TRBV7-3, with D perhaps matching TRBD1 (5 bases). The CDR3 has 16 residues. CDR1 and CDR2 from the germline V gene are SGHTA and FQGTGA. Trimming cost V 6 bases and J 0 bases, with 17 bases left between them. The CDR3: CASSPVGAPMNTEAFF. As DNA, the CDR3 is TGTGCCAGCAGTCCCGTCGGGGCCCCTATGAACACTGAAGCTTTCTTT.

This clonotype was recorded many times. The rearrangement joins TRBV7-9 to TRBJ2-3; D is undetermined. The V gene lost 10 bases and the J gene lost 3 bases, with 17 bases spanning the gap. Germline V gene sequence: CDR1 SEHNR, CDR2 FQNEAQ (reference sequence). The CDR3 is 14 amino acids. The CDR3 loop reads CATSLTTETDTQYF. CDR3 nucleotide sequence: TGTGCCACCTCACTAACTACAGAGACAGATACGCAGTATTTT.

The sample holds one count of this clonotype. The J gene is TRBJ1-1, the V gene TRBV29-1, with TRBD1 matching over 7 bases. The CDR3 runs to 14 residues. J lost 4 bases, V lost 0 bases, and 5 bases had no gene match. CDR1 SQVTM and CDR2 ANQGSEA come from the germline V gene. This chain's CDR3 is CSVEDRGGGTEAFF. In nucleotides, the CDR3 is TGCAGCGTTGAAGATCGAGGGGGCGGCACTGAAGCTTTCTTT.

This chain joins TRBV4-3 and TRBJ1-1; no firm D call. CDR1 and CDR2 from the germline V gene are LGHNA and YSLEER. V was cut by 1 base and J by 3 bases, with 9 bases left in between. The length of the CDR3 is 14 residues. The CDR3 reads CASSQGRVYTEAFF. CDR3 nucleotide sequence: TGCGCCAGCAGCCAAGGAAGGGTTTACACTGAAGCTTTCTTT.

The CDR3 coding sequence is TGCAGTGCTGCCTTAGGACAGGGAGACTATGGCTACACCTTC. This gives the protein CSAALGQGDYGYTF. This chain joins TRBV20-1 and TRBJ1-2; 8 bases align to TRBD1. Germline CDR1 and CDR2: DFQATT and SNEGSKA (reference sequence). CDR3 size: 14 residues. Germline trimming cut 5 bases from V and 3 bases from J; bases unmatched to any gene: 8.

The sample holds a few counts of this clonotype. In DNA, the CDR3 is TGCAGTGCTAGGGCTCCGTGGAGCGGGGACCCCTACAATGAGCAGTTCTTC. It encodes CSARAPWSGDPYNEQFF. This chain joins TRBV20-1 and TRBJ2-1; 7 bases align to TRBD2. Germline CDR1 and CDR2: DFQATT and SNEGSKA (reference sequence). Unmatched junction bases numbered 13, after V lost 3 bases and J lost 2 bases. This CDR3 contains 17 residues.

The chain couples TRBV7-2 to TRBJ1-3; D remains unclear. The ends were cut back, 3 bases at V and 8 bases at J, with 14 bases in the middle. The CDR3 runs 14 residues. Germline loops: CDR1 SGHTA, CDR2 FQGNSA. CDR3 amino acids: CASSFGPVADTIYF. CDR3 bases: TGTGCCAGCAGCTTCGGCCCCGTCGCGGACACCATATATTTT.

The chain has TRBV12-3 or TRBV12-4 and TRBJ2-2; D gene unclear. This CDR3 spans 15 amino acids. With 1 base removed from V and 5 bases from J, the gap between germline ends came to 11 bases. CDR3 bases: TGTGCCAGCAGTTTAGGGAGCGCCAATACCGGGGAGCTGTTTTTT. Translated, it gives CASSLGSANTGELFF.

The CDR3 DNA is TGCAGCGTCGGACAGGGGAGGACTGAAGCTTTCTTT. Its protein is CSVGQGRTEAFF. The chain carries TRBV29-1 and TRBJ1-1, with 9 bases matching TRBD1. Germline V gene lookup returns CDR1 SQVTM and CDR2 ANQGSEA. This CDR3 region has 12 residues. J was trimmed by 5 bases and V by 6 bases; bases with no gene match: 4. Based on the CDR3 plus reference TRBV29-1 and TRBJ1-1, the full variable domain is SAVISQKPSRDICQRGTSLTIQCQVDSQVTMMFWYRQQPGQSLTLIATANQGSEATYESGFVIDKFPISRPNLTFSTLTVSNMSPEDSSIYLCSVGQGRTEAFFGQGTRLTVV.

The CDR3, as DNA: TGCGCCAGCAGCCCTCAGAGTAAAGAGACCCAGTACTTC. As protein: CASSPQSKETQYF. The chain couples TRBV5-1 to TRBJ2-5, with D unresolved. V lost 4 bases to trimming and J lost 3 bases, with 10 bases between them. The germline gives CDR1 SGHRS, CDR2 YFSETQ. The CDR3 loop spans 13 amino acids. Filled out from reference TRBV5-1 and TRBJ2-5, the complete variable domain reads KAGVTQTPRYLIKTRGQQVTLSCSPISGHRSVSWYQQTPGQGLQFLFEYFSETQRNKGNFPGRFSGRQFSNSRSEMNVSTLELGDSALYLCASSPQSKETQYFGPGTRLLVL.

This clonotype was seen ten or more times. V and J are TRBV7-3 and TRBJ2-7, with D possibly TRBD2 on 7 matching bases. The germline gives CDR1 SGHTA, CDR2 FQGTGA. Trimming removed 4 bases at V and 4 bases at J, with 23 bases between. The CDR3 runs 17 residues. The CDR3 nucleotides are TGTGCCAGCAGCTCGCGGGGGCCCCGGGGTTCGGTTTACGAGCAGTACTTC. This gives the protein CASSSRGPRGSVYEQYF.

The chain combines TRBV20-1 with TRBJ1-4; the D is unclear. Trimming removed 0 bases from V and 0 bases from J, with 2 bases in between. This CDR3 is built from 13 residues. The V gene's germline CDR1 is DFQATT and CDR2 SNEGSKA (reference sequence). Here the CDR3 DNA reads TGCAGTGCTAGAGACGCAACTAATGAAAAACTGTTTTTT. Translated: CSARDATNEKLFF.

The chain uses TRBV4-3 and TRBJ1-2; TRBD1 agrees at 7 bases. Germline loops: CDR1 LGHNA, CDR2 YSLEER. The CDR3 contains 18 residues. Unmatched junction bases numbered 16, after V lost 4 bases and J lost 2 bases. The CDR3 loop reads CASSPELSAGQLNYGYTF. In DNA form, the CDR3 reads TGCGCCAGCAGCCCCGAATTGTCCGCGGGACAGTTAAACTATGGCTACACCTTC.

This clonotype has just one count. The chain employs TRBV5-1 and TRBJ2-5, with D possibly matching TRBD1 (5 bases). CDR1 and CDR2 (germline): SGHRS, YFSETQ. This CDR3 is 14 amino acids long. V gave up 4 bases and J gave up 4 bases, with 14 bases separating them. The DNA of the CDR3 is TGCGCCAGCAGCCCCAGGGTTGAGCGAGAGACCCAGTACTTC. It is translated as CASSPRVERETQYF.

The rearrangement links TRBV6-2 or TRBV6-3 to TRBJ1-1; D is ambiguous. V was pared by 3 bases and J by 4 bases, with 9 bases between. The CDR3 extends over 13 amino acids. Germline CDR1 is MNHEY and CDR2 is SVGEGT. The CDR3 sequence is CASSYPGITEAFF. The DNA of the CDR3 is TGTGCCAGCAGTTATCCGGGTATCACTGAAGCTTTCTTT.

V and J are TRBV12-3 or TRBV12-4 and TRBJ2-2; 8 bases fit TRBD1. This CDR3 is built from 15 residues. V trimming: 6 bases; J trimming: 6 bases; junction bases outside the gene matches: 9. The CDR3 region has the DNA TGTGCCAGCAGCGACGGACAGGGAAGGGCCGGGGAGCTGTTTTTT. Amino acid sequence: CASSDGQGRAGELFF.

This clonotype has at least ten counts. The CDR3 here is CASSLVEGAAEAFF. DNA of the CDR3: TGTGCCAGCAGTTTAGTAGAAGGGGCCGCTGAAGCTTTCTTT. The chain carries TRBV12-3 or TRBV12-4 and TRBJ1-1, with D perhaps matching TRBD1 (5 bases). CDR3 size: 14 residues. V dropped 1 base and J dropped 6 bases, with 12 bases sitting between them.